The TCR beta chain described here comes from a study of T cells in Graves' hyperthyroidism and ophthalmopathy. General study points: The model forecast ophthalmopathy, anticipating it by a median around 6.9 months before onset.

The source material, RNA transcripts, was used to amplify TCR beta CDR3 regions. The HTBI primer set drove a first-round RT-PCR of the TCR CDR3. TCRdb called the multiplex PCR reads again in MiXCR, with one record for every CDR3 protein. The profile shows about 95,000 distinct CDR3 sequences, around 42% of them singletons. V was clipped by 2 bases and J by 1 base, with 5 bases between them. The CDR3 sequence is 13 residues long. From germline, CDR1 is DFQATT and CDR2 SNEGSKA (reference sequence). Over 18 months, lack of ophthalmopathy progression marked Graves' hyperthyroidism as stable. Uncontrolled infections, other autoimmune diseases, pregnancy or lactation led to exclusion of patients. Thyroid ultrasound, orbital computed tomography, clinical symptoms, and serum thyroxine and TRAb underpinned diagnoses. As regards this clonotype: What it binds is not known.

The sequencing sample was made of peripheral blood or thyroid tissue (not recorded which). The chain carries TRBV20-1 and TRBJ2-2; D gene uncertain. This receptor was identified in a woman in her twenties or thirties with Graves' hyperthyroidism. CDR3 loop: CSARRLNTGELFF. CDR3 DNA sequence: TGCAGTGCTAGACGGCTGAACACCGGGGAGCTGTTTTTT.